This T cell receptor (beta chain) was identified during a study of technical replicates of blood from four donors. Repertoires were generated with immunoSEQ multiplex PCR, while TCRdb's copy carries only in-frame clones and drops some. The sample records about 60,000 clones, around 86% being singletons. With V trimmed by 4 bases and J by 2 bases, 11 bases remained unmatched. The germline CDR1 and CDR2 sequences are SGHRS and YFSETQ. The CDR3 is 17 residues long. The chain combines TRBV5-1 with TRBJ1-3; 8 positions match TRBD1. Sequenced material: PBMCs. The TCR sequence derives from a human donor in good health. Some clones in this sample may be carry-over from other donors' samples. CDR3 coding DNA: TGCGCCAGCAGCCCGACAGGGGTTCCCCTCCCTGGAAACACCATATATTTT. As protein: CASSPTGVPLPGNTIYF.